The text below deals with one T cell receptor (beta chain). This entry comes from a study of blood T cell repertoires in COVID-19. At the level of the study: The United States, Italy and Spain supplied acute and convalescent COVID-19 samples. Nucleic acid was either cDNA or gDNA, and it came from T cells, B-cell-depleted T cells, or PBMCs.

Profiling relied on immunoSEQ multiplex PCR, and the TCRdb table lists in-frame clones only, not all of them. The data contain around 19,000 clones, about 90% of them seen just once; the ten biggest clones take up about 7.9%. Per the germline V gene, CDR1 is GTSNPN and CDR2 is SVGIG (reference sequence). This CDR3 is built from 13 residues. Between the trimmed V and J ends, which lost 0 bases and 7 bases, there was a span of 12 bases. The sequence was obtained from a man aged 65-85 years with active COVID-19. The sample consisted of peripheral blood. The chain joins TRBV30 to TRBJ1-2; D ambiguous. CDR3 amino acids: CAWSVLETAGYTF. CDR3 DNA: TGTGCCTGGAGTGTACTGGAAACAGCTGGCTACACCTTC.